The next 20 T cell receptor beta chains were all read from a single sample in a study of T cell responses to AZD1222 COVID-19 vaccine. The table came from immunoSEQ multiplex PCR; TCRdb's copy has only in-frame clones and leaves some out. The repertoire holds 150,000 to 190,000 clones, about 88% seen once, with just under 7% in the top ten. This sample comprised peripheral blood, obtained after recovery from COVID-19. Source of these receptors: an adult who had recovered from COVID-19.

The rearrangement uses TRBV28 and TRBJ2-5; TRBD2 aligns across 7 bases. The CDR3 sequence is 11 residues long. The germline V gene encodes CDR1 MDHEN and CDR2 SYDVKM. The junction had 3 bases not matched to a gene; V was cut back by 8 bases and J by 6 bases. In DNA form, the CDR3 reads TGTGCCAGCGGGAGGGGAAAGACCCAGTACTTC. Protein product: CASGRGKTQYF.

V gene TRBV19 combines with J gene TRBJ2-4, with D perhaps TRBD1 or TRBD2 (5 bases each). V lost 6 bases and J 0 bases, leaving 18 bases between the germline ends. This CDR3 has 17 amino acids. CDR1 and CDR2 (germline): LNHDA, SQIVND (reference sequence). CDR3 coding DNA: TGTGCCAGTAGGTCCGGGACCCGAGGCACAGCCAAAAACATTCAGTACTTC. Protein: CASRSGTRGTAKNIQYF. Using reference TRBV19 and TRBJ2-4 for the parts outside the CDR3, the full variable domain is DGGITQSPKYLFRKEGQNVTLSCEQNLNHDAMYWYRQDPGQGLRLIYYSQIVNDFQKGDIAEGYSVSREKKESFPLTVTSAQKNPTAFYLCASRSGTRGTAKNIQYFGAGTRLSVL.

This chain uses TRBV5-1 with TRBJ1-3; 8 nucleotides align to TRBD1. V gave up 1 base and J gave up 4 bases; unmatched junction bases: 4. Germline V gene lookup returns CDR1 SGHRS and CDR2 YFSETQ. The CDR3 totals 15 residues. In DNA, the CDR3 is TGCGCCAGCAGCTTGTCAGGGGGCCTCGGAAACACCATATATTTT. This translates into CASSLSGGLGNTIYF.

This clone came up once. The chain uses TRBV6-5 and TRBJ1-2; D call uncertain. V was shortened by 4 bases and J by 2 bases, with 11 bases between the two germline ends. Germline V gene sequence: CDR1 MNHEY, CDR2 SVGAGI. This CDR3 contains 14 residues. Here the CDR3 reads CASSSQAINYGYTF. CDR3 nucleotide sequence: TGTGCCAGCAGTTCCCAGGCCATAAACTATGGCTACACCTTC.

This chain uses TRBV27 with TRBJ1-2, with D perhaps TRBD1 (5 bases). With 3 bases removed from V and 3 bases from J, the gap between germline ends came to 14 bases. The length of the CDR3 is 15 residues. The germline gives CDR1 MNHEY, CDR2 SMNVEV (reference sequence). The CDR3 loop reads CASSFLGGGDYGYTF. DNA of the CDR3: TGTGCCAGCAGTTTCCTGGGGGGTGGTGACTATGGCTACACCTTC.

The genes are TRBV5-6 and TRBJ2-7, with TRBD2 matching 14 bases. Trimming removed 0 bases from V and 5 bases from J; junction bases left unmatched: 7. Germline-derived CDR1 and CDR2 are SGHDT and YYEEEE. This CDR3 is 17 amino acids long. The CDR3 sequence is CASSLGLAGGPSNEQYF. Here the CDR3 DNA reads TGTGCCAGCAGCTTGGGACTAGCGGGAGGGCCGTCGAACGAGCAGTACTTC.

This chain links TRBV6-5 with TRBJ1-1, with D tentatively TRBD1 (6 bases). The CDR3 length is 13 residues. With 5 bases removed from V and 4 bases from J, the gap between germline ends came to 11 bases. CDR1 is MNHEY, CDR2 SVGAGI, per germline. The chain's CDR3 is CASSQSRGTEAFF. CDR3 DNA: TGTGCCAGCAGTCAGTCCAGGGGCACTGAAGCTTTCTTT.

This clone appeared once. CDR3 protein: CASSLEGRSTEAFF. CDR3 DNA sequence: TGTGCCAGCAGCTTGGAGGGAAGGTCCACTGAAGCTTTCTTT. The chain has TRBV7-9 and TRBJ1-1, with no clear D. Between the trimmed V and J ends, which lost 3 bases and 4 bases, there was a span of 12 bases. The germline V gene encodes CDR1 SEHNR and CDR2 FQNEAQ (reference sequence). The length of the CDR3 is 14 residues. Looking up the rest from reference TRBV7-9 and TRBJ1-1 gives the full variable domain: DTGVSQNPRHKITKRGQNVTFRCDPISEHNRLYWYRQTLGQGPEFLTYFQNEAQLEKSRLLSDRFSAERPKGSFSTLEIQRTEQGDSAMYLCASSLEGRSTEAFFGQGTRLTVV.

V and J are TRBV11-1 and TRBJ2-7, with 7 positions matching TRBD1. CDR3 size: 14 residues. The V gene's germline CDR1 is SGHAT and CDR2 FQDESV (reference sequence). V gave up 5 bases and J gave up 1 base; unmatched junction bases: 5. The CDR3 spells CASSQRQGSYEQYF. CDR3 DNA: TGTGCCAGCAGCCAACGACAGGGATCCTACGAGCAGTACTTC.

Note on this clone: It is unclear where the CDR3 begins or ends on the DNA, so no DNA is shown, and the CDR3 is as TCRdb lists it. This rearrangement joins TRBV28 to TRBJ1-2; TRBD1, as called in the table, went unchecked against the DNA. CDR1 MDHEN and CDR2 SYDVKM come from the germline V gene. The CDR3 sequence runs 16 residues, both termini included. CDR3: CASSFGAGTHNYGYTF.

The DNA for the CDR3 is TGTGCCAGTACCACTGACAGGCTCCGCTCTGGAAACACCATATATTTT. It is translated as CASTTDRLRSGNTIYF. The chain is built from TRBV19 and TRBJ1-3; maybe TRBD1 (6 bases). Deletions cut 7 bases from V and 0 bases from J, with 16 bases between. This CDR3 region has 16 residues. The germline V gene encodes CDR1 LNHDA and CDR2 SQIVND (reference sequence). Combining the CDR3 with reference TRBV19 and TRBJ1-3 gives the whole variable domain DGGITQSPKYLFRKEGQNVTLSCEQNLNHDAMYWYRQDPGQGLRLIYYSQIVNDFQKGDIAEGYSVSREKKESFPLTVTSAQKNPTAFYLCASTTDRLRSGNTIYFGEGSWLTVV.

The CDR3 sequence is CASSLGRMNTEAFF. CDR3 bases: TGTGCCAGCAGCCTCGGGCGGATGAACACTGAAGCTTTCTTT. The chain combines TRBV7-3 with TRBJ1-1; D is unresolved. The V and J ends lost 5 bases and 0 bases respectively, with 10 bases between them. CDR3 length: 14 residues. Germline-derived CDR1 and CDR2 are SGHTA and FQGTGA.

The V call is TRBV14, the J call TRBJ2-7; D is undetermined. V shed 2 bases and J shed 3 bases, with 2 bases lying between them. The germline gives CDR1 SGHDN, CDR2 FVKESK. The CDR3 contains 11 residues. CDR3 coding DNA: TGTGCCAGCAGCCAAAACTACGAGCAGTACTTC. This encodes CASSQNYEQYF.

The V call is TRBV5-1, the J call TRBJ2-5; 7 nucleotides line up with TRBD2. This CDR3 spans 17 amino acids. Losses at the gene ends were 3 bases for V and 2 bases for J; bases not matched to a gene: 13. Germline lookup yields CDR1 SGHRS and CDR2 YFSETQ. The CDR3 spells CASSWGSGGDYQETQYF. As DNA, the CDR3 is TGCGCCAGCAGCTGGGGTAGCGGCGGGGACTATCAAGAGACCCAGTACTTC.

The gene calls are TRBV9 and TRBJ2-5, with a tentative D call TRBD2 (6 bases). Germline CDR1 and CDR2: SGDLS and YYNGEE. The CDR3 contains 15 residues. V was pared by 1 base and J by 5 bases, with 15 bases between. CDR3 in amino acids: CASSVTGASLETQYF. The CDR3 DNA is TGTGCCAGCAGCGTAACGGGAGCTAGCCTCGAGACCCAGTACTTC. Full variable domain (missing parts from reference TRBV9 and TRBJ2-5): DSGVTQTPKHLITATGQRVTLRCSPRSGDLSVYWYQQSLDQGLQFLIQYYNGEERAKGNILERFSAQQFPDLHSELNLSSLELGDSALYFCASSVTGASLETQYFGPGTRLLVL.

This chain links TRBV28 with TRBJ2-7, with 10 bases aligning to TRBD1. Unmatched junction bases numbered 10, after V lost 4 bases and J lost 4 bases. The CDR3 has 16 amino acids. Germline V gene lookup returns CDR1 MDHEN and CDR2 SYDVKM. The CDR3 is CASSSPGTGALYEQYF. The CDR3 DNA follows: TGTGCCAGCAGTTCCCCCGGGACAGGGGCCCTTTACGAGCAGTACTTC.

This clone was found a few times. The chain carries TRBV28 and TRBJ1-5; the D gene is possibly TRBD1 (5 bases). Trimming stripped 2 bases from V and 5 bases from J, with 16 bases between. Germline V gives CDR1 MDHEN, CDR2 SYDVKM. CDR3 size: 16 residues. The CDR3 nucleotides read TGTGCCAGCAGTTTACGGGGGTCAGGCTTTGATCAGCCCCAGCATTTT. Amino acids: CASSLRGSGFDQPQHF.

V and J are TRBV6-4 and TRBJ2-1; 14 bases fit TRBD2. Germline values: CDR1 MRHNA, CDR2 SNTAGT. The CDR3 loop spans 18 amino acids. Trimming removed 8 bases from V and 2 bases from J; junction bases left unmatched: 11. The CDR3 DNA reads as TGTGCCAGCGATGATACCGGGACTAGCGGGAGTGCCTACAATGAGCAGTTCTTC. Encoded protein: CASDDTGTSGSAYNEQFF.

This sequence joins TRBV15 and TRBJ1-3, with TRBD1 matching over 8 bases. Trimming cost V 6 bases and J 4 bases; bases outside gene matches: 5. Germline-derived CDR1 and CDR2 are LNHNV and YYDKDF (reference sequence). This CDR3 contains 14 residues. DNA of the CDR3: TGTGCCACCAGGAGACAGGGGACCGGAAACACCATATATTTT. Its translation: CATRRQGTGNTIYF.

V and J are TRBV27 and TRBJ1-1; 7 bases are shared with TRBD1. This CDR3 has 16 residues. Germline CDR1 and CDR2: MNHEY and SMNVEV (reference sequence). With V trimmed by 2 bases and J by 0 bases, 6 bases remained unmatched. CDR3 bases: TGTGCCAGCAGTTTAAGGACAGGCAGGATGAACACTGAAGCTTTCTTT. It encodes CASSLRTGRMNTEAFF.